This TCR beta chain stems from a study of blood T cells in healthy people across ages. Findings and limits, study-wide: Researchers report that TCR beta diversity correlated strongly with naive T cell percentage. Diversity was higher, and naive CD4+ cells more numerous, in long-lived donors than in aged donors.

CDR3 size: 13 residues. Germline lookup yields CDR1 SNHLY and CDR2 FYNNEI. V shed 5 bases and J shed 3 bases, with 11 bases lying between them. In its sample, this clonotype was seen many times. Its antigen remains unidentified. Combining a sample-barcoded 5' primer with a J-beta primer mix, a second PCR ran for 7 to 11 cycles. The template-switch adaptor was a 5' adaptor with 12 random nucleotides. It tagged each cDNA molecule. Every sample returned 2.5 million or more CDR3-containing paired-end reads. TCRdb passed the 5' RACE reads through MiXCR, listing each CDR3 protein once. Here the sample spans hundreds of thousands of distinct CDR3 sequences, 43% being singletons.

The sequence was obtained from a woman in her fifties or sixties in good health. The chain employs TRBV2 and TRBJ2-7, with a tentative D call TRBD2 (5 bases). The sequenced sample was blood. CDR3 region: CASSIALLYEQYF. As DNA, the CDR3 is TGTGCCAGCAGTATAGCGCTCCTCTACGAGCAGTACTTC.